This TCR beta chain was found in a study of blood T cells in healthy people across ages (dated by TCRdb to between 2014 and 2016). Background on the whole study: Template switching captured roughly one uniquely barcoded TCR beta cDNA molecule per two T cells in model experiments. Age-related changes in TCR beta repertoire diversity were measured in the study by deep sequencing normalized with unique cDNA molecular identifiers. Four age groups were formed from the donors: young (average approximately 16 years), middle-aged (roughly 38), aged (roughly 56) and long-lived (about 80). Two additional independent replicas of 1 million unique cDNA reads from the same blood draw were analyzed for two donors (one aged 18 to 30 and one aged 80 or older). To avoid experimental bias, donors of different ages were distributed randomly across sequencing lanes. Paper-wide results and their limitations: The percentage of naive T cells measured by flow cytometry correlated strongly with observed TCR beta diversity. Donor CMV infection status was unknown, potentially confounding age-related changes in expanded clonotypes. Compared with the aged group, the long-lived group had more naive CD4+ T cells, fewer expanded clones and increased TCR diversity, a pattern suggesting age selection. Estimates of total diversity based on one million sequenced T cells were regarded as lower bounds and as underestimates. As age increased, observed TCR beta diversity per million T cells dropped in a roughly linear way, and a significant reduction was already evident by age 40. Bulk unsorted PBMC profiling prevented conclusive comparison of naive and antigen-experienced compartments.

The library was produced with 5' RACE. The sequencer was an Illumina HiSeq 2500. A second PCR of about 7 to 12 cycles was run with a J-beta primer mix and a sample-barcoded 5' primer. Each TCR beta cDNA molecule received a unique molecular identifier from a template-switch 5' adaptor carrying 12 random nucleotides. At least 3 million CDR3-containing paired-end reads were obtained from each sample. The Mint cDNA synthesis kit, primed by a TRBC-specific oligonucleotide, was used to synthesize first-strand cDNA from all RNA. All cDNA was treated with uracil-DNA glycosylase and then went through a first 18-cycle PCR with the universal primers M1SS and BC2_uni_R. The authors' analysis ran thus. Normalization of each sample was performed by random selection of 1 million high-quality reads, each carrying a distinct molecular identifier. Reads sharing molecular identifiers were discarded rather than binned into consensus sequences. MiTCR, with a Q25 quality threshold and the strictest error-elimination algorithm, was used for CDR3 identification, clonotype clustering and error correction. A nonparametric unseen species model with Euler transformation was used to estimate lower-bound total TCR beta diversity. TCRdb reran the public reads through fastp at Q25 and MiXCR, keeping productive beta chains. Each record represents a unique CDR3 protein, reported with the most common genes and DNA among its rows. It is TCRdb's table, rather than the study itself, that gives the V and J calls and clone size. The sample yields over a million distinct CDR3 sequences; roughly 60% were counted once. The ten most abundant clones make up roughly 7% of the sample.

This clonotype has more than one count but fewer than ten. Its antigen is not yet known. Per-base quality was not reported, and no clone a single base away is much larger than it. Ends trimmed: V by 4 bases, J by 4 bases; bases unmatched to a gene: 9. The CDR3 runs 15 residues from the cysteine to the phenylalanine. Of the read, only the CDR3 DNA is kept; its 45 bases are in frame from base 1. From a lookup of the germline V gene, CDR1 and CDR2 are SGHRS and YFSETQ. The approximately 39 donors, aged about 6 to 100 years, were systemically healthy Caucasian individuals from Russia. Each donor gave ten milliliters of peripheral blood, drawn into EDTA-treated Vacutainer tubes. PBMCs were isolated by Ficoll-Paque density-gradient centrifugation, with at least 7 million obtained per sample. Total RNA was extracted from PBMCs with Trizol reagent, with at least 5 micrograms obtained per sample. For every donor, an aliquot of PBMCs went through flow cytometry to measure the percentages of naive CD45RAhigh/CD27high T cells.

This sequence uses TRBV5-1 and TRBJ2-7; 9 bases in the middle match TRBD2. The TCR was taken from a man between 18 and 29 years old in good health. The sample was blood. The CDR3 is CASSGTSQPLYEQYF. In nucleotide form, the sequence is TGCGCCAGCAGCGGGACTAGCCAGCCACTATACGAGCAGTACTTC.